This TCR beta chain was found in a study of T-cell memory formation after mild COVID-19. TCRdb processed the 5' RACE reads anew with MiXCR; each CDR3 protein has one entry. This sample has fewer than 300,000 distinct CDR3 sequences; over 15% occur once, and the top ten carry roughly a fifth. The CDR3 extends over 14 amino acids. Germline CDR1 SGHRS, CDR2 YFSETQ. The V end was cut by 7 bases, the J end by 2 bases, with 13 bases between. The sample was PBMCs or a T cell subset sorted from them (not recorded which). The chain employs TRBV5-1 and TRBJ1-3; D possibly corresponds to TRBD1 (6 bases). The receptor was isolated from a man aged 18 to 35 who had mild COVID-19 (a few samples of this study predate the infection). Cell type and time point are not known. The CDR3 DNA follows: TGCGCCAGCGCCGTACAGGGAACTGGAAACACCATATATTTT. This gives the protein CASAVQGTGNTIYF.